This TCR beta chain was recovered during a study of STAT5B mutations in CD4+ large granular lymphocyte leukemia (dated by TCRdb to between 2020 and 2023). The study in broad terms: Among healthy controls, the CDR3 'QG' motif was associated with a particular HLA allele. TCRbeta repertoires of CD4+ T-cell large granular lymphocyte leukemia patients were compared with those of healthy blood donors. Flow cytometry on FACSCanto II or FACSVerse confirmed that purified fractions exceeded 95% purity among lymphocytes.

The immunoSEQ assay at survey resolution was applied to genomic DNA for sequencing of TCRbeta rearrangements. Per the source publication's procedure: In the TCR sequencing data, the lowest productive clonotype frequency that could be detected was 2.59 x 10-5. Analyses included only productive TCRbeta rearrangements, meaning complete and in-frame sequences. The clonality of each sample was calculated as Simpson clonality in the immunoSEQ Analyzer version 3.0. Based on frequency, clones were grouped as very rare, small, medium, large (1-20%) or hyperexpanded (>20%). Generation probabilities were estimated with OLGA 1.2.3, V-gene circos plots were generated with VDJtools, specificities were searched for in VDJdb, and CDR3 motifs were identified with GLIPH. TCRdb retrieved this table from immuneACCESS and kept in-frame rearrangements only. Not all clones are present; in checked studies, unresolved V genes account for under half, and no reason is known for the remainder. V and J calls and clone size are those listed in that table; D and trimming were worked out from the DNA. The sample table shows some 34,000 clones, and around 80% are seen once. The ten biggest clones cover about 2% of the sample.

From its cysteine to its phenylalanine, the CDR3 spans 16 amino acids. CDR3 DNA is the only sequence kept; it has 48 bases, read in frame from the first base. Trimming removed 4 bases from V and 0 bases from J, leaving 10 bases between the germline ends. Based on the germline V gene (reference sequence), the CDR1 and CDR2 sequences are LNHDA and SQIVND. The healthy controls were around 35 blood donors, and the buffy coats of these donors were supplied by the Finnish Red Cross blood service. All TCR-sequenced material derived from peripheral blood: patient blood samples and healthy donor buffy coats. Peripheral blood mononuclear cells were isolated by Ficoll-Hypaque gradient centrifugation. For the healthy controls, CD4+ cells were obtained from buffy coats by magnetic purification. The Gentra Puregene Cell and Tissue kit was used for genomic DNA extraction, and quantification was performed on a Qubit 2.0 fluorometer.

Study-level results and caveats: TRBV06-family usage was enriched among the top patient clones (8/27) compared with healthy controls (2/35). Each patient's main leukemic clonotypes were private, but approximately 23% of these clonotypes showed up at low frequency in the non-leukemic repertoires of other patients. CD4-sorted patient repertoires appeared more clonal than healthy CD4+ repertoires, and this difference persisted after removing the putative leukemic clones. The data were not HLA-matched, and the higher clonality in CD4+ T-LGLL than in CD8+ T-LGLL could be due to the relatively small sample size.

This clone turned up a few times. Its antigen remains undetermined. No base quality values were provided; no much bigger clone lies one nucleotide off. Rearrangement joined TRBV19 to TRBJ2-6; too little of a D gene remains to name it. The TCR sequence derives from a human donor in good health. The source material was CD4+ T cells from blood buffy coats. The sequenced DNA: TGTGCCAGTAGTACCTGGACCGTCTCTGGGGCCAACGTCCTGACTTTC. This codes for CASSTWTVSGANVLTF.